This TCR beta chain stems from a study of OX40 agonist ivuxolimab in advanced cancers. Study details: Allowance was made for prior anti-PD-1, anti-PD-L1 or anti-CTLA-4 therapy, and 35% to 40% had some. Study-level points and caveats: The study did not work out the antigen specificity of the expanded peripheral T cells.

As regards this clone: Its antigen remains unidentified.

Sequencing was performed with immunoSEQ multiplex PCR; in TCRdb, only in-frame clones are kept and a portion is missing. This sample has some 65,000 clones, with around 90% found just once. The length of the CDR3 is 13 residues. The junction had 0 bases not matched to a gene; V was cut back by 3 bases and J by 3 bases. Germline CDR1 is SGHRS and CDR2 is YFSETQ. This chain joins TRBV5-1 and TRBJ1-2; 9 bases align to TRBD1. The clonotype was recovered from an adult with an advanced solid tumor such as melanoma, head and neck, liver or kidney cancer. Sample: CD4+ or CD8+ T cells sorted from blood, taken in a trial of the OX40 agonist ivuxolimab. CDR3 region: CASSWDRDYGYTF. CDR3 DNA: TGCGCCAGCAGCTGGGACAGGGACTATGGCTACACCTTC.